These T cell receptor beta chains were read from a single sample in a study of PD-1 blockade in classical Hodgkin lymphoma. Data came from immunoSEQ multiplex PCR; TCRdb stores just in-frame clones and leaves some out. This sample has approximately 23,000 clones, with around nine tenths found just once. Sequencing was carried out using CD4+ T cells from blood. The source of these receptors is a human donor with classical Hodgkin lymphoma. CDR3s include the opening cysteine and the closing phenylalanine or tryptophan. D genes are given only for firm matches. Clone size is not always given. Where it is, it says once, few, many or a class for expanded clones.

V gene: TRBV10-3
clone size: -
J gene: TRBJ1-2
D gene: -
CDR3 DNA: TGTGCCATCAGTGAATCGTATAATCGCGGCTACACCTTC
CDR3 protein: CAISESYNRGYTF

V gene: TRBV5-1
clone size: -
J gene: TRBJ2-1
D gene: TRBD1
CDR3 DNA: TGCGCCAGCAGCTCGGGACAGGGTGTAGTGAATGAGCAGTTCTTC
CDR3 protein: CASSSGQGVVNEQFF

V gene: TRBV5-1
clone size: -
J gene: TRBJ2-7
D gene: TRBD2
CDR3 DNA: TGCGCCAGCAGCTTGGGGACTAGCGTCTCCTACGAGCAGTACTTC
CDR3 protein: CASSLGTSVSYEQYF

V gene: TRBV15
clone size: -
J gene: TRBJ1-2
D gene: -
CDR3 DNA: TGTGCCACCAGCAGAGAGGTCAGGGCAAACGGCTACACCTTC
CDR3 protein: CATSREVRANGYTF

V gene: TRBV18
clone size: -
J gene: TRBJ1-2
D gene: -
CDR3 DNA: TGTGCCAGCTCTTGGCCCCTTGGGGGCTACACCTTC
CDR3 protein: CASSWPLGGYTF

V gene: TRBV19
clone size: few
J gene: TRBJ1-2
D gene: -
CDR3 DNA: TGTGCCAGTAGCCTAATTGACCTTAGTGGCTACACCTTC
CDR3 protein: CASSLIDLSGYTF

V gene: TRBV14
clone size: -
J gene: TRBJ2-1
D gene: -
CDR3 DNA: TGTGCCAGCAGCCTCCCGGTTTGGGGTGAGCAGTTCTTC
CDR3 protein: CASSLPVWGEQFF

V gene: TRBV2
clone size: -
J gene: TRBJ2-7
D gene: TRBD1
CDR3 DNA: TGTGCCAGCAGGGGGACAGTCAACGAGCAGTACTTC
CDR3 protein: CASRGTVNEQYF

V gene: TRBV6-5
clone size: -
J gene: TRBJ1-2
D gene: -
CDR3 DNA: TGTGCCAGCATTTCCAAAGGCAGGGTTTTGTCTGGCTACACCTTC
CDR3 protein: CASISKGRVLSGYTF

V gene: TRBV4-3
clone size: -
J gene: TRBJ1-2
D gene: -
CDR3 DNA: TGCGCCAGCAGCCAAGATTTCCGACAGGAGAGCTATGGCTACACCTTC
CDR3 protein: CASSQDFRQESYGYTF

V gene: TRBV4-3
clone size: -
J gene: TRBJ1-6
D gene: -
CDR3 DNA: TGCGCCAGCAGCCAGTCAGGGCGTTCACCCCTCCACTTT
CDR3 protein: CASSQSGRSPLHF

V gene: TRBV5-4
clone size: -
J gene: TRBJ1-1
D gene: TRBD1
CDR3 DNA: TGTGCCAGCAGCTTACGGACAGGGTTGAACACTGAAGCTTTCTTT
CDR3 protein: CASSLRTGLNTEAFF

V gene: TRBV5-8
clone size: -
J gene: TRBJ2-1
D gene: TRBD2
CDR3 DNA: TGTGCCAGCAGCTTGAGCGGGGGGTACAATGAGCAGTTCTTC
CDR3 protein: CASSLSGGYNEQFF

V gene: TRBV6-6
clone size: -
J gene: TRBJ2-2
D gene: -
CDR3 DNA: TGTGCCAGCAGTTTAGGACGGGCCGGGGAGCTGTTTTTT
CDR3 protein: CASSLGRAGELFF

V gene: TRBV11-3
clone size: -
J gene: TRBJ2-5
D gene: TRBD1
CDR3 DNA: TGTGCCAGCAGCTCCCACAGGGGTGAGACCCAGTACTTC
CDR3 protein: CASSSHRGETQYF

V gene: TRBV5-6
clone size: -
J gene: TRBJ2-2
D gene: -
CDR3 DNA: TGTGCCAGCAGCTGGGCTTCGTCCACCGGGGAGCTGTTTTTT
CDR3 protein: CASSWASSTGELFF